These T cell receptor beta chains were read from a single sample in a study of T-cell memory formation after mild COVID-19. Each CDR3 protein gets one entry after TCRdb re-called the 5' RACE reads with MiXCR. The top ten clones hold about 2% of a sample with about 250,000 distinct CDR3 sequences, about 16% of them seen once. Specimen: PBMCs or a T cell subset sorted from them (not recorded which). These receptors were taken from an adult woman who had mild COVID-19 (a few samples of this study predate the infection). Cell type and time point are not known. CDR3s include the opening cysteine and the closing phenylalanine or tryptophan. A D gene is named only where the DNA matches it firmly.

CDR3: CASSSRTAGVETQYF; V: TRBV7-2; J: TRBJ2-5; D: TRBD2
CDR3: CASSTRDRMVLSEQYF; V: TRBV7-8; J: TRBJ2-7; D: -
CDR3: CASRRLDDTQYF; V: TRBV2; J: TRBJ2-3; D: -
CDR3: CASSQNRPYEQYF; V: TRBV3-1; J: TRBJ2-7; D: -
CDR3: CASSIHAGEGQPQHF; V: TRBV19; J: TRBJ1-5; D: -
CDR3: CASSYPGRNTGELFF; V: TRBV6-2/TRBV6-3; J: TRBJ2-2; D: -
CDR3: CASSSGWEKLFF; V: TRBV6-5; J: TRBJ1-4; D: -
CDR3: CASSPHPGLNTEAFF; V: TRBV18; J: TRBJ1-1; D: -
CDR3: CAIRDRGYDEQYF; V: TRBV10-3; J: TRBJ2-7; D: TRBD1
CDR3: CASSYPQRPSGNTIYF; V: TRBV6-6; J: TRBJ1-3; D: -
CDR3: CATSRRGSMDNEQFF; V: TRBV24-1; J: TRBJ2-1; D: -
CDR3: CAISADRGHEQYF; V: TRBV10-3; J: TRBJ2-7; D: TRBD1
CDR3: CASTTGSEEKLFF; V: TRBV11-2; J: TRBJ1-4; D: -